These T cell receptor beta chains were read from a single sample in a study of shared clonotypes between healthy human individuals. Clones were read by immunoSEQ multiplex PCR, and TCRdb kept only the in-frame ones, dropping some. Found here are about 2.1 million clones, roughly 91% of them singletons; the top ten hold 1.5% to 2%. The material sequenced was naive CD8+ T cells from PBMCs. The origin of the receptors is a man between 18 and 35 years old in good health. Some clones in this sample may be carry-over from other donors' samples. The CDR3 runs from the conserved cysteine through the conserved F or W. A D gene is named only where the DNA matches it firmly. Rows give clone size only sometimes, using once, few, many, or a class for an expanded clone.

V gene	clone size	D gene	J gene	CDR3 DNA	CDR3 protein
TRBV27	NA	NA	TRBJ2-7	TGTGCCAGCAGTTTTCAGGGCCCGGCCTACGAGCAGTACTTC	CASSFQGPAYEQYF
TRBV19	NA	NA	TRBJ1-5	TGTGCCAGTAGTATCGATATCGGGGCAGGGAGCAATCAGCCCCAGCATTTT	CASSIDIGAGSNQPQHF
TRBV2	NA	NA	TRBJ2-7	TGTGCCAGCAGTGGGCCCCCGAACTACGAGCAGTACTTC	CASSGPPNYEQYF
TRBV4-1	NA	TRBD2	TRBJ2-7	TGCGCCAGCAGCCCCGGCGGGAGGGCCTTCGAGCAGTACTTC	CASSPGGRAFEQYF
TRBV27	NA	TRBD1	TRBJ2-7	TGTGCCAGCAGTTTCGACAGGGGGTACTCCTACGAGCAGTACTTC	CASSFDRGYSYEQYF
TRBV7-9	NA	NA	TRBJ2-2	TGTGCCAGCAGCTCGGGGGTAAAGTACACCGGGGAGCTGTTTTTT	CASSSGVKYTGELFF
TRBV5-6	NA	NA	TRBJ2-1	TGTGCCAGCAGCTTGGAACTCTCCTACAATGAGCAGTTCTTC	CASSLELSYNEQFF
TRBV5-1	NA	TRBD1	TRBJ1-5	TGCGCCAGCAGCCAAGAGACTGCGGACAGGGAGAATCAGCCCCAGCATTTT	CASSQETADRENQPQHF
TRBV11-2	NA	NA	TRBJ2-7	TGTGCCAGCAGCTATTCTGGTGGGGGCCTCGACTACGAGCAGTACTTC	CASSYSGGGLDYEQYF
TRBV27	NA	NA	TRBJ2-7	TGTGCCAGCAGTTTTAAGTCAGGGTTCCCGTCCGAGCAGTACTTC	CASSFKSGFPSEQYF
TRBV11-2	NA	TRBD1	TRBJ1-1	TGTGCCAGCAGCGGAAGGACAGGGGGCTCTACTGAAGCTTTCTTT	CASSGRTGGSTEAFF
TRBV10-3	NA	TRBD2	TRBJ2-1	TGTGCCATCAGTGAGTTGGCGGGAGTTGGTACTGAGCAGTTCTTC	CAISELAGVGTEQFF
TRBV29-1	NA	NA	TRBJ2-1	TGCAGCGTTGAATGGCAGAGGGAGAGGTACAATGAGCAGTTCTTC	CSVEWQRERYNEQFF
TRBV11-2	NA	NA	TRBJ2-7	TGTGCCAGCAGCTCCCACTACGAGCAGTACTTC	CASSSHYEQYF
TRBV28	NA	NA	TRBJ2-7	TGTGCCAGCAGTTTGTCCATCTACGAGCAGTACTTC	CASSLSIYEQYF
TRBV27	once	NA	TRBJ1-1	TGTGCCACCCAGGACGGGGTAGGGGCTTTCTTT	CATQDGVGAFF
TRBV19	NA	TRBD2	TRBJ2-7	TGTGCCAGTAGTGGACTAGCGGGAACTTGGGAGCAGTACTTC	CASSGLAGTWEQYF
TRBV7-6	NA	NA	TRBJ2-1	TGTGCCAGCAGCTTAGGACGGTACAATGAGCAGTTCTTC	CASSLGRYNEQFF
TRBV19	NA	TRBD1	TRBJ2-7	TGTGCCAGTAGCCCGGACAGGGGGTCCTACGAGCAGTACTTC	CASSPDRGSYEQYF
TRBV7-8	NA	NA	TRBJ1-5	TGTGCCAGCAGCTCAATTCTAGGGGGGTTGAATCAGCCCCAGCATTTT	CASSSILGGLNQPQHF
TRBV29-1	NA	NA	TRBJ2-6	TGCAGCGCCCTTCTCCGGGACGGGGCCAACGTCCTGACTTTC	CSALLRDGANVLTF
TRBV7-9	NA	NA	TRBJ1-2	TGTGCCAGCAGCTCCGACAGGATCTATGGCTACACCTTC	CASSSDRIYGYTF
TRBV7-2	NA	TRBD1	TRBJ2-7	TGTGCCAGCAACTCACCGTGGGACAGTCACGACGAGCAGTACTTC	CASNSPWDSHDEQYF
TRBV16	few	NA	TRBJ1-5	TGTGCCAGCGGAAAAGGGGATCAGCCCCAGCATTTT	CASGKGDQPQHF
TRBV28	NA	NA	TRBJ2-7	TGTGCCAGCAGTTTTACCGGGACCTTCTACGAGCAGTACTTC	CASSFTGTFYEQYF
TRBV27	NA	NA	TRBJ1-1	TGTGCTAGCCGGGCAGGGCGACGGACTGAAGCTTTCTTT	CASRAGRRTEAFF
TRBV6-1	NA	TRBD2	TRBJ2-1	TGTGCCAGCCGGACTAGGAACCTCTACAATGAGCAGTTCTTC	CASRTRNLYNEQFF
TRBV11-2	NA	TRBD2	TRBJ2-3	TGTGCCAGCAGCCCACGGGGGGAGCGGGTTCCTACTAGCACAGATACGCAGTATTTT	CASSPRGERVPTSTDTQYF
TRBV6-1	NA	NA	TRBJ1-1	TGTGCCAGCAGTGAGGCAGTTCTGGACCTAAACACTGAAGCTTTCTTT	CASSEAVLDLNTEAFF
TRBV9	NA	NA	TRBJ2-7	TGTGCCAGCAGCACCAGGGACTCCGGCTTTGGCTTC	CASSTRDSGFGF
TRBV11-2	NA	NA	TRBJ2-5	TGTGCCAGCAGCTTCGCGGGTGCGGTATGGACCCAGTACTTC	CASSFAGAVWTQYF
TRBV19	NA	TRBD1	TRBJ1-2	TGTGCCAGTAGCCCGGGACAGGGTCACGGCTACACCTTC	CASSPGQGHGYTF